These T cell receptor beta chains were read from a single sample in a study of shared clonotypes between healthy human individuals. Clones were sequenced by immunoSEQ multiplex PCR, and TCRdb holds only the in-frame ones, with some missing. This repertoire shows 2 million to 2.5 million clones, about 90% found once; its top ten account for approximately 0.39%. The sequencing input was naive CD4+ T cells from PBMCs. Receptors were obtained from a man aged 18 to 29 in good health. Some clones in this sample may be carry-over from other donors' samples. Both conserved end residues are part of each CDR3. Each record gives: clone size, V gene, D gene, J gene, CDR3 DNA, CDR3 protein. D genes are given only for firm matches. The size of a clone is reported for some rows only, either as once, few or many, or as a class for expanded clones.

abundance: -; v_gene: TRBV6-5; d_gene: TRBD1; j_gene: TRBJ1-2; CDR3nt: TGTGCCAGCAGGAGCAGACAGGGGCCTTTCTATGGCTACACCTTC; CDR3aa: CASRSRQGPFYGYTF
abundance: -; v_gene: TRBV5-1; d_gene: -; j_gene: TRBJ2-7; CDR3nt: TGCGCCAGCAGCTTGGCCTCCGGGGGCAGGGTCACCTACGAGCAGTACTTC; CDR3aa: CASSLASGGRVTYEQYF
abundance: -; v_gene: TRBV5-1; d_gene: -; j_gene: TRBJ2-3; CDR3nt: TGCGCCAGCAGCTTGGCGGGGGATCGGTCAGATACGCAGTATTTT; CDR3aa: CASSLAGDRSDTQYF
abundance: -; v_gene: TRBV16; d_gene: TRBD2; j_gene: TRBJ2-7; CDR3nt: TGTGCCAGCAGCTCGCCCCGGACAGGGACTAGCGGGAGGGTGTCCTACGAGCAGTACTTC; CDR3aa: CASSSPRTGTSGRVSYEQYF
abundance: once; v_gene: TRBV29-1; d_gene: TRBD2; j_gene: TRBJ2-7; CDR3nt: TGCAGCGTTAAGACTAGCGGGAAGAACGAGCAGTACTTC; CDR3aa: CSVKTSGKNEQYF
abundance: -; v_gene: TRBV27; d_gene: TRBD2; j_gene: TRBJ2-3; CDR3nt: TGTGCCAGCAGTTTACGGCCTAGCGGAACCCCAGATACGCAGTATTTT; CDR3aa: CASSLRPSGTPDTQYF
abundance: -; v_gene: TRBV4-3; d_gene: -; j_gene: TRBJ2-1; CDR3nt: TGCGCCAGCAGCCAGGGTGGCGGACGCTCCTACAATGAGCAGTTCTTC; CDR3aa: CASSQGGGRSYNEQFF
abundance: -; v_gene: TRBV2; d_gene: -; j_gene: TRBJ1-1; CDR3nt: TGTGCCAGCAGTGAAGATACGGGAGGGTACACTGAAGCTTTCTTT; CDR3aa: CASSEDTGGYTEAFF
abundance: -; v_gene: TRBV5-1; d_gene: -; j_gene: TRBJ1-5; CDR3nt: TGCGCCAGCAGCTTAGGGCCCTCCTCGGGAAATCAGCCCCAGCATTTT; CDR3aa: CASSLGPSSGNQPQHF
abundance: -; v_gene: TRBV5-1; d_gene: -; j_gene: TRBJ2-5; CDR3nt: TGCGCCAGCAGCCCCGGAGCGTCGGCCGTCCAGTACTTC; CDR3aa: CASSPGASAVQYF
abundance: once; v_gene: TRBV18; d_gene: -; j_gene: TRBJ2-1; CDR3nt: TGTGCCAGCTCACCCCTACTGCGGACGTCGAGCTCCTACAATGAGCAGTTCTTC; CDR3aa: CASSPLLRTSSSYNEQFF
abundance: -; v_gene: TRBV19; d_gene: -; j_gene: TRBJ2-1; CDR3nt: TGTGCCAGTAGTATAGAGGGACGGCGTTCCTACAATGAGCAGTTCTTC; CDR3aa: CASSIEGRRSYNEQFF
abundance: -; v_gene: TRBV19; d_gene: -; j_gene: TRBJ1-4; CDR3nt: TGTGCCAGTGCCCTAGGGCCTCACCGCGGAAATGAAAAACTGTTTTTT; CDR3aa: CASALGPHRGNEKLFF
abundance: once; v_gene: TRBV9; d_gene: TRBD2; j_gene: TRBJ2-7; CDR3nt: TGTGCCAGCAGCACCCGAAGGCTAGCGGGAATCTACGAGCAGTACTTC; CDR3aa: CASSTRRLAGIYEQYF
abundance: -; v_gene: TRBV28; d_gene: -; j_gene: TRBJ2-7; CDR3nt: TGTGCCAGCAGGGGGCGCGAGCAGTACTTC; CDR3aa: CASRGREQYF
abundance: -; v_gene: TRBV29-1; d_gene: TRBD1; j_gene: TRBJ1-2; CDR3nt: TGCAGCGTAGCTGGACAGGGGGCGCGAGATTTCTATGGCTACACCTTC; CDR3aa: CSVAGQGARDFYGYTF
abundance: -; v_gene: TRBV18; d_gene: -; j_gene: TRBJ2-2; CDR3nt: TGTGCCAGCTCACCACCGAGCAGCCCCGCCGGGGAGCTGTTTTTT; CDR3aa: CASSPPSSPAGELFF
abundance: -; v_gene: TRBV28; d_gene: TRBD1; j_gene: TRBJ1-4; CDR3nt: TGTGCCAGCAGTTTAGGGAAAGGGACAGGGGATGAAAAACTGTTTTTT; CDR3aa: CASSLGKGTGDEKLFF
abundance: -; v_gene: TRBV6-5; d_gene: TRBD1; j_gene: TRBJ1-5; CDR3nt: TGTGCCAGCAGTTACTTTTTTCGACAGGGTCGCTTGCATTTT; CDR3aa: CASSYFFRQGRLHF
abundance: -; v_gene: TRBV5-1; d_gene: -; j_gene: TRBJ2-3; CDR3nt: TGCGCCAGCAGCTCAGGAGTAGGAACAGATACGCAGTATTTT; CDR3aa: CASSSGVGTDTQYF
abundance: -; v_gene: TRBV5-1; d_gene: TRBD1; j_gene: TRBJ2-3; CDR3nt: TGCGCCAGCGCCGGACAGGGACCCAACACAGATACGCAGTATTTT; CDR3aa: CASAGQGPNTDTQYF
abundance: -; v_gene: TRBV7-8; d_gene: -; j_gene: TRBJ2-1; CDR3nt: TGTGCCAGCAGCTTATTGGGGAGCTCCTACAATGAGCAGTTCTTC; CDR3aa: CASSLLGSSYNEQFF
abundance: -; v_gene: TRBV18; d_gene: -; j_gene: TRBJ2-3; CDR3nt: TGTGCCAGCTCCCAACTAGCCCGGGGCACAGATACGCAGTATTTT; CDR3aa: CASSQLARGTDTQYF
abundance: -; v_gene: TRBV7-2; d_gene: -; j_gene: TRBJ2-7; CDR3nt: TGTGCCAGCAGCTTAAGCGGAGGGAGAACGAGCGAGCAGTACTTC; CDR3aa: CASSLSGGRTSEQYF
abundance: once; v_gene: TRBV4-2; d_gene: -; j_gene: TRBJ2-1; CDR3nt: TGTGCCAGCAGCCAAGTAAAAACTAGCAGGGATGAGCAGTTCTTC; CDR3aa: CASSQVKTSRDEQFF
abundance: -; v_gene: TRBV7-9; d_gene: -; j_gene: TRBJ2-3; CDR3nt: TGTGCCAGCAGCTTATCTGTGGCGGATACGCAGTATTTT; CDR3aa: CASSLSVADTQYF
abundance: -; v_gene: TRBV18; d_gene: TRBD2; j_gene: TRBJ2-3; CDR3nt: TGTGCCAGCTCACCTGGGACTAGCGGGAGTATAGATACGCAGTATTTT; CDR3aa: CASSPGTSGSIDTQYF
abundance: -; v_gene: TRBV27; d_gene: -; j_gene: TRBJ2-5; CDR3nt: TGTGCCAGCAGTGCACTCAACCAAGAGACCCAGTACTTC; CDR3aa: CASSALNQETQYF
abundance: -; v_gene: TRBV29-1; d_gene: -; j_gene: TRBJ1-1; CDR3nt: TGCAGCGTTGGGCAGGGCGGCACTGAAGCTTTCTTT; CDR3aa: CSVGQGGTEAFF
abundance: -; v_gene: TRBV10-3; d_gene: TRBD2; j_gene: TRBJ2-3; CDR3nt: TGTGCCATCAGTGACGCGGGAGGGCTCACAGATACGCAGTATTTT; CDR3aa: CAISDAGGLTDTQYF
abundance: once; v_gene: TRBV30; d_gene: -; j_gene: TRBJ2-1; CDR3nt: TGTGCAGGGGCCTCCCCCAATGAGCAGTTCTTC; CDR3aa: CAGASPNEQFF
abundance: -; v_gene: TRBV5-4; d_gene: -; j_gene: TRBJ2-7; CDR3nt: TGTGCCAGCAGCTTGGCCGTCGAGATCGGGGGCGAGCAGTACTTC; CDR3aa: CASSLAVEIGGEQYF
abundance: -; v_gene: TRBV6-5; d_gene: -; j_gene: TRBJ2-1; CDR3nt: TGTGCCAGCCTCAGGAACAATGAGCAGTTCTTC; CDR3aa: CASLRNNEQFF
abundance: -; v_gene: TRBV5-1; d_gene: TRBD2; j_gene: TRBJ2-2; CDR3nt: TGCGCCAGCAGTCGAGAGGTCAGCGGGAACGCCGGGGAGCTGTTTTTT; CDR3aa: CASSREVSGNAGELFF
abundance: -; v_gene: TRBV5-1; d_gene: -; j_gene: TRBJ2-2; CDR3nt: TGCGCCAGCAGCCGCCAGGGTCCGGACACCGGGGAGCTGTTTTTT; CDR3aa: CASSRQGPDTGELFF
abundance: -; v_gene: TRBV15; d_gene: TRBD1; j_gene: TRBJ2-2; CDR3nt: TGTGCCACCAGCAGAACCAGGGGGCGGACCGGGGAGCTGTTTTTT; CDR3aa: CATSRTRGRTGELFF
abundance: -; v_gene: TRBV5-1; d_gene: TRBD1; j_gene: TRBJ1-4; CDR3nt: TGCGCCAGCAGCTTCACCGGGACAGGGTATGAAAAACTGTTTTTT; CDR3aa: CASSFTGTGYEKLFF
abundance: -; v_gene: TRBV6-1; d_gene: TRBD1; j_gene: TRBJ2-7; CDR3nt: TGTGCCAGCAGTTTGACAGGGAACCATTTCTACGAGCAGTACTTC; CDR3aa: CASSLTGNHFYEQYF
abundance: -; v_gene: TRBV28; d_gene: -; j_gene: TRBJ1-1; CDR3nt: TGTGCCAGCAGTTTCGGGGGCCCCAACACTGAAGCTTTCTTT; CDR3aa: CASSFGGPNTEAFF
abundance: -; v_gene: TRBV6-5; d_gene: -; j_gene: TRBJ1-1; CDR3nt: TGTGCCAGCACCGAGGGTCCTGAAGCTTTCTTT; CDR3aa: CASTEGPEAFF
abundance: -; v_gene: TRBV6-4; d_gene: -; j_gene: TRBJ2-2; CDR3nt: TGTGCCAGCAGTGAACCGGGGTCGGGCACCGGGGAGCTGTTTTTT; CDR3aa: CASSEPGSGTGELFF
abundance: -; v_gene: TRBV10-3; d_gene: -; j_gene: TRBJ1-2; CDR3nt: TGTGCCATCAGCGAAGGACAGCACTATGGCTACACCTTC; CDR3aa: CAISEGQHYGYTF
abundance: -; v_gene: TRBV6-1; d_gene: TRBD1; j_gene: TRBJ1-3; CDR3nt: TGTGCCAGCAGTGAAGGGAGGGGGCACTCTGGAAACACCATATATTTT; CDR3aa: CASSEGRGHSGNTIYF
abundance: -; v_gene: TRBV7-7; d_gene: -; j_gene: TRBJ2-2; CDR3nt: TGTGCCAGCAGCTTATCAGCGGCCTGGGACACCGGGGAGCTGTTTTTT; CDR3aa: CASSLSAAWDTGELFF
abundance: -; v_gene: TRBV7-8; d_gene: -; j_gene: TRBJ1-2; CDR3nt: TGTGCCAGCAGCTTAGATTGGACAGACCATGGCTACACCTTC; CDR3aa: CASSLDWTDHGYTF
abundance: -; v_gene: TRBV7-6; d_gene: -; j_gene: TRBJ2-1; CDR3nt: TGTGCCAGCAGTTACCGGGCCTTCCCTCGCGGTGAGCAGTTCTTC; CDR3aa: CASSYRAFPRGEQFF
abundance: -; v_gene: TRBV28; d_gene: -; j_gene: TRBJ1-4; CDR3nt: TGTGCCAGCAGTCCCCGTTGGCAGAATGAAAAACTGTTTTTT; CDR3aa: CASSPRWQNEKLFF
abundance: -; v_gene: TRBV19; d_gene: -; j_gene: TRBJ2-4; CDR3nt: TGTGCCAGTAAGGAAGTACTAGCCAAAAACATTCAGTACTTC; CDR3aa: CASKEVLAKNIQYF
abundance: -; v_gene: TRBV28; d_gene: TRBD2; j_gene: TRBJ2-5; CDR3nt: TGTGCCAGCACCGACTTTAGCGGGAGAACCCAAGAGACCCAGTACTTC; CDR3aa: CASTDFSGRTQETQYF